This T cell receptor (beta chain) derives from a study of post-analysis software for immune sequencing data. Study-level results: Controls showed lower frequencies than patients for several TRBV segments, and TRBV5-6, TRBV5-1 and TRBV20-1 were among these. The F measure placed samples prepared in the same batch into strongly shared clusters.

Worth noting for this clonotype: Its target is not known.

V lost 4 bases, J lost 1 base, and 3 bases stayed unmatched. The CDR3 has 15 amino acids. Germline CDR1 and CDR2: SGHRS and YFSETQ. Unique molecular identifiers had been added to the TCR beta cDNA libraries. TCRdb redid the calling of the PCR reads with MiXCR, one entry per CDR3 protein. The table lists roughly 400,000 distinct CDR3 sequences, more than 30% of them singletons. The clonotype comes from a girl aged 2 to 9 with multiple sclerosis. Sequencing was done on a sample of blood. The J gene is TRBJ2-3, the V gene TRBV5-1, with TRBD1 identical over 10 bases. The CDR3: CASSHGTGGTDTQYF. In nucleotides, the CDR3 is TGCGCCAGCAGCCATGGGACAGGGGGCACAGATACGCAGTATTTT.